A selection of T cell receptor beta chains follows, all from one sample in a study of T cell repertoires in cytomegalovirus infection. These receptors' antigens are unknown. TCRdb re-called the reads with MiXCR, one entry per CDR3 protein. The sample lists 750,000 to 950,000 distinct CDR3 sequences, approximately 32% seen once, with around 13% in the top ten. The sample here was cultured CD8+ T cells from PBMCs, taken from culture after CMV antigen stimulation. Receptors originate from a human donor in good health (CMV status not recorded). Some clones in this sample may be carry-over from other donors' samples. Both conserved end residues are part of each CDR3. A D gene is named only where the DNA matches it firmly. Rows may omit the clone size; those that give it use once, few, many or a size class.

NA few TRBJ1-2 TRBV12-3/TRBV12-4 TGTGCCAGCAGTTACTCGACAGAACGACTTAACTATGGCTACACCTTC CASSYSTERLNYGYTF
NA NA TRBJ1-6 TRBV6-1 TGTGCCAGCTGTGGACAGCTAATAAATTCACCCCCCCACTTT CASCGQLINSPPHF
NA many TRBJ2-1 TRBV7-2 TGTGCCAGCAGCTTAGCGGGGACCACGGTACACAATGAGCAGTTCTTC CASSLAGTTVHNEQFF
NA NA TRBJ1-1 TRBV28 TGTGCCACTTCCCGGGACCCATTTATTTTGGACACTGAAGCTTTCTTT CATSRDPFILDTEAFF
NA few TRBJ2-1 TRBV6-4 TGTGCCAGCAGTGCGGGGGACCGGAATGAGCAGTTCTTC CASSAGDRNEQFF
NA many TRBJ2-1 TRBV7-3 TGTGCCAGCAGCTTAACGGCGGGTCATGAGCAGTTCTTC CASSLTAGHEQFF
NA few TRBJ1-1 TRBV20-1 TGCAGTGCATACGCGACGGAATGGGCCAGGTTTGAAGCTTTCTTT CSAYATEWARFEAFF
NA NA TRBJ2-3 TRBV9 TGTGCCAGCAGCGTAGAGGGGGGGGGGTCGGGCACAGATACGCAGTATTTT CASSVEGGGSGTDTQYF
TRBD1 few TRBJ1-2 TRBV19 TGTGCCAGTAGTATGGGACAGAGCGAACCTTTCTATGGCTACACCTTC CASSMGQSEPFYGYTF
NA NA TRBJ1-2 TRBV7-9 TGTGCCAGCAGCTCCACGGGGACCAACTATGGCTACACCTTC CASSSTGTNYGYTF
TRBD2 many TRBJ2-1 TRBV7-2 TGTGCCAGCAGCTTAAACGGGGGGGCCCTCAATGAGCAGTTCTTC CASSLNGGALNEQFF
NA NA TRBJ2-2 TRBV4-1 TGCGCCAGCAGCCAAGAAAGACGGTATGGGGACACCGGGGAGCTGTTTTTT CASSQERRYGDTGELFF
NA many TRBJ1-1 TRBV6-1 TGTGCCAGCAGTGAAAGCCTGGGGGCTCCCCCGGTAGTCATGAGCACTGAAGCTTTCTTT CASSESLGAPPVVMSTEAFF
NA few TRBJ2-2 TRBV7-2 TGTGCCTCAAGGGCAGGCGGGGCCGGGGAGCTGTTTTTT CASRAGGAGELFF
TRBD1 few TRBJ2-3 TRBV6-1 TGTGCCGGCAGCTCGGACAGGGTCACAGATACGCAGTATTTT CAGSSDRVTDTQYF
NA NA TRBJ2-2 TRBV4-1 TGCGCCAGCAGCCCCCTAGGGGGGCCACGGCCTACGAACACCGGGGAGCTGTTTTTT CASSPLGGPRPTNTGELFF
TRBD2 NA TRBJ2-7 TRBV25-1 TGTGCCACCAGGGGACTAGCGGGGGGAAAATCCTACGAGCAGTACTTC CATRGLAGGKSYEQYF
NA NA TRBJ2-5 TRBV7-2 TGTGCCAGCAGTCATCTCGGCAGGGACGCGGGACCCCAAGAGACCCAGTACTTC CASSHLGRDAGPQETQYF
NA NA TRBJ1-1 TRBV25-1 TGTGCCAGCAGTGATACGGCTCTTGAAGCTTTCTTT CASSDTALEAFF
NA many TRBJ2-3 TRBV19 TGTGCCAGTAGTATTCGCTGGGGCAGTCGCACAGATACGCAGTATTTT CASSIRWGSRTDTQYF
TRBD1 NA TRBJ1-2 TRBV19 TGTGCCAGTATCCCGGGGACAGACTATGGCTACACCTTC CASIPGTDYGYTF
TRBD1 many TRBJ2-2 TRBV6-5 TGTGCCAGCAGTTACTCGATACAGGGGTCCACCGGGGAGCTGTTTTTT CASSYSIQGSTGELFF
NA NA TRBJ1-3 TRBV4-1 TGCGCCAGCAGCCCTGTAGGAGGAAACACCATATATTTT CASSPVGGNTIYF
NA many TRBJ1-5 TRBV7-2 TGTGCCAGCAGCTTAGTGGGGGGGGGCGGCAATCAGCCCCAGCATTTT CASSLVGGGGNQPQHF
NA NA TRBJ1-5 TRBV12-3/TRBV12-4 TGTGCCAGCAGTTTAGCTTGGGGCAGGGAGAGCAATCAGCCCCAGCATTTT CASSLAWGRESNQPQHF
NA NA TRBJ1-2 TRBV14 TGTGCCAGCAGTGGGAGGACAGATCCCGTTTATTATGGCTACACCTTC CASSGRTDPVYYGYTF
TRBD1 once TRBJ2-2 TRBV27 TGTGCCAGCAGTCCTCTAGACAGGGTCTCGAACACCGGGGAGCTGTTTTTT CASSPLDRVSNTGELFF
NA NA TRBJ1-5 TRBV7-9 TGTGCCAGCAGCTCGGAAAGGCAACAGCCCCAGCATTTT CASSSERQQPQHF
NA few TRBJ2-3 TRBV4-2 TGTGCCAGCAGCCAAGCACGGGGGCACCACTTAACAGATACGCAGTATTTT CASSQARGHHLTDTQYF
NA NA TRBJ2-2 TRBV6-6 TGTGCCAGCAGTTACTCGAACTATAAGGACGGGGAGCTGTTTTTT CASSYSNYKDGELFF
NA NA TRBJ1-2 TRBV12-3/TRBV12-4 TGTGCCAGCACCCCAGGGAGCCCAGCTAACTATGGCTACACCTTC CASTPGSPANYGYTF
NA NA TRBJ1-4 TRBV6-1 TGTGCCAGCAGTGAAGTAGTATCGGATGAAAAACTGTTTTTT CASSEVVSDEKLFF
NA few TRBJ1-6 TRBV12-5 TGTGCTAGTGGTTCTGAACCAGGGATTTTGTCCTATAATTCACCCCTCCACTTT CASGSEPGILSYNSPLHF
NA few TRBJ2-5 TRBV7-6 TGTGCCAGCAGCTTAATTTCCAGTGCTCAAGAGACCCAGTACTTC CASSLISSAQETQYF
TRBD2 few TRBJ2-4 TRBV2 TGTGCCAGCAGCGATCCCGGGCTAGCGGGTAACGCCAAAAACATTCAGTACTTC CASSDPGLAGNAKNIQYF
NA NA TRBJ1-1 TRBV27 TGTGCCAGCAGTTTAATCCGGACTCGAAACACTGAAGCTTTCTTT CASSLIRTRNTEAFF
TRBD2 many TRBJ2-1 TRBV18 TGTGCCAGCTCACTCTCGACTAGCGGGGGTTATGAGCAGTTCTTC CASSLSTSGGYEQFF
NA NA TRBJ2-1 TRBV6-5 TGTGCCAGCAGTTCGACAGCCACTCCCTACAATGAGCAGTTCTTC CASSSTATPYNEQFF
NA NA TRBJ2-1 TRBV27 TGTGCCAGCAGTTTACCAGGGGATTCCCACAATGAGCAGTTCTTC CASSLPGDSHNEQFF
NA once TRBJ1-1 TRBV4-1 TGCGCCAGCAGACTCAGGTTGAACACTGAAGCTTTCTTT CASRLRLNTEAFF
TRBD1 NA TRBJ1-2 TRBV29-1 TGCAGCGTTGGGACAGGGGTTGACTATGGCTACACCTTC CSVGTGVDYGYTF
NA NA TRBJ1-1 TRBV7-2 TGTGCCAGCAGCTTATATGGGGGGATGGACACTGAAGCTTTCTTT CASSLYGGMDTEAFF
NA few TRBJ1-2 TRBV10-3 TGTGCCATCAGTGAGCCCCCAACGGGCGTTCCGGAACGGACCGTGAACTATGGCTACACCTTC CAISEPPTGVPERTVNYGYTF
NA NA TRBJ1-4 TRBV7-6 TGTGCCAGCAGCTTAGAAGGAACTTTAGGAGAAAAACTGTTTTTT CASSLEGTLGEKLFF
NA NA TRBJ1-2 TRBV6-2/TRBV6-3 TGTGCCAGCAGTTACGGACTCCCAGGTGGCTACACCTTC CASSYGLPGGYTF
NA once TRBJ2-2 TRBV12-3/TRBV12-4 TGTGTCAGCAGTTTACTCGCCGGCAGGGGATACACCGGGGAGCTGTTTTTT CVSSLLAGRGYTGELFF
NA few TRBJ2-1 TRBV20-1 TGCAGTGCTGTCCTGGGGGATGAGCAGTTCTTC CSAVLGDEQFF
NA few TRBJ1-3 TRBV6-2/TRBV6-3 TGTGCCAGCAGTTACTCGCTTTGGCGGGCCGACAGCTCTGGAAACACCATATATTTT CASSYSLWRADSSGNTIYF
TRBD2 NA TRBJ2-5 TRBV4-1 TGCGCCAGCAGCCAAGATAGGAGGAGGACTAGCGTCACCTTGGAGACCCAGTACTTC CASSQDRRRTSVTLETQYF
NA few TRBJ1-1 TRBV10-2 TGCGCCAGCAGTGCGGACACTGAAGCTTTCTTT CASSADTEAFF
NA NA TRBJ2-2 TRBV7-6 TGTGCCAGCAGCACCGTCGGGGCAGGGGCGGGGACCGGGGAGCTGTTTTTT CASSTVGAGAGTGELFF
TRBD2 many TRBJ2-3 TRBV10-3 TGTGCCACCCTAGCGGTTAGCACAGATACGCAGTATTTT CATLAVSTDTQYF
NA once TRBJ1-1 TRBV5-1 TGCGCCAGCAGCTTCTGGGGGACCACTGAAGCTTTCTTT CASSFWGTTEAFF
TRBD1 NA TRBJ1-5 TRBV5-5 TGTGCCAGCAGTCGCCTCGAACTCACAGGGGGCAAGGGTCAGCCCCAGCATTTT CASSRLELTGGKGQPQHF